A single sample gave rise to the 19 T cell receptor beta chains below, sequenced in a study of blood T cell repertoires in COVID-19. Sequenced by immunoSEQ multiplex PCR; TCRdb stores in-frame clones only, minus some. Of roughly 76,000 clones in the sample, 75% to 80% are singletons; the top ten hold about 16%. Sequenced material: peripheral blood. These receptors originate from a human donor in a cohort sampled during active COVID-19.

The chain recombines TRBV12-3 or TRBV12-4 with TRBJ1-1, with TRBD1 matching 7 bases. The V segment lost 6 bases and the J segment 2 bases; nucleotides outside the gene matches: 3. The CDR3 extends over 13 amino acids. CDR3 sequence: CASRRDSNTEAFF. For the CDR3, the DNA is TGTGCCAGCAGGCGGGACAGCAACACTGAAGCTTTCTTT.

The V gene is TRBV5-1, the J gene TRBJ1-6; 7 bases align to TRBD1. CDR1 SGHRS and CDR2 YFSETQ come from the germline V gene. With 0 bases clipped from V and 6 bases from J, the junction kept 3 bases outside the gene matches. The CDR3 is 15 residues long. CDR3 in DNA: TGCGCCAGCAGCTTGGGAGCAGGGGGTAATTCACCCCTCCACTTT. Protein product: CASSLGAGGNSPLHF.

This chain uses TRBV7-2 with TRBJ2-5; 9 bases are a match to TRBD2. The CDR3 extends over 19 amino acids. V was pared by 0 bases and J by 2 bases, with 13 bases of the junction left unmatched. CDR1 and CDR2 (germline): SGHTA, FQGNSA. The CDR3 DNA is TGTGCCAGCAGCTTAGCCCACCACTCGTTGCTAGCGGGACAAGAGACCCAGTACTTC. Its protein product is CASSLAHHSLLAGQETQYF.

This clone came up once. CDR3 nucleotide sequence: TGCGCCAGCAGTGAGACTGGACTAGCGGGAGGAGCGAAGGGGGAGCAGTACTTC. It specifies CASSETGLAGGAKGEQYF. The rearrangement joins TRBV10-1 to TRBJ2-7, with 14 nucleotides matching TRBD2. This CDR3 has 18 amino acids. The V gene end was trimmed by 2 bases and the J gene end by 7 bases; junction bases not matched to a gene: 13. The V gene's germline CDR1 is WNHNN and CDR2 SYGVQD (reference sequence).

The chain couples TRBV4-1 to TRBJ2-7; 9 nucleotides align to TRBD1. The germline V gene has CDR1 MGHRA and CDR2 YSYEKL. The V segment lost 3 bases and the J segment 5 bases; nucleotides outside the gene matches: 8. The CDR3 runs 15 residues. CDR3 coding DNA: TGCGCCAGCAGCCAGCCCCGGGACAGGGCGAACGAGCAGTACTTC. It specifies CASSQPRDRANEQYF.

This sequence joins TRBV5-1 and TRBJ1-4; 10 bases align to TRBD1. The CDR3 is 15 amino acids. Germline V gives CDR1 SGHRS, CDR2 YFSETQ. V lost 4 bases to trimming and J lost 7 bases; unmatched junction nucleotides: 7. As DNA, the CDR3 is TGCGCCAGCAGCCCGACAGGGGGCTCGGGTGAAAAACTGTTTTTT. It encodes CASSPTGGSGEKLFF. Full variable domain (rest looked up from reference TRBV5-1 and TRBJ1-4): KAGVTQTPRYLIKTRGQQVTLSCSPISGHRSVSWYQQTPGQGLQFLFEYFSETQRNKGNFPGRFSGRQFSNSRSEMNVSTLELGDSALYLCASSPTGGSGEKLFFGSGTQLSVL.

This clone was seen more than once but under ten times. The chain has TRBV10-3 and TRBJ1-2; TRBD1 matches at 8 bases. The V gene's germline CDR1 is ENHRY and CDR2 SYGVKD. Unmatched junction bases numbered 8, after V lost 2 bases and J lost 3 bases. This CDR3 spans 16 amino acids. DNA of the CDR3: TGTGCCATCAGTGAGCTTCATGAGACAGGGGACTATGGCTACACCTTC. It translates to CAISELHETGDYGYTF.

The rearrangement joins TRBV28 to TRBJ2-4; perhaps TRBD1 as D (6 bases). Germline loops: CDR1 MDHEN, CDR2 SYDVKM. This CDR3 is 14 amino acids long. V was shortened by 7 bases and J by 5 bases, with 15 bases between the two germline ends. In DNA form, the CDR3 reads TGTGCCAGCACCCTTGCAGGGGTTGAAAACATTCAGTACTTC. It yields the protein CASTLAGVENIQYF.

The gene calls are TRBV5-5 and TRBJ2-7; no clear D. Looked up from germline, CDR1 is SGHKS and CDR2 is YYEKEE (reference sequence). This CDR3 is 14 amino acids long. Trimming took off 1 base at V and 1 base at J, with 9 bases between the two ends. The CDR3, as DNA: TGTGCCAGCAGCTTGCTCAGAGGATCCTACGAGCAGTACTTC. Amino acids: CASSLLRGSYEQYF.

The count of this clone is one. The chain joins TRBV2 to TRBJ2-5; 7 bases are shared with TRBD2. The length of the CDR3 is 14 residues. J was trimmed by 0 bases and V by 7 bases; bases with no gene match: 5. CDR1 is SNHLY and CDR2 is FYNNEI in the germline V gene. The CDR3 loop reads CASKQGTNQETQYF. CDR3 DNA sequence: TGTGCCAGCAAGCAAGGGACTAACCAAGAGACCCAGTACTTC.

V is TRBV10-3 and J is TRBJ2-1, with 7 bases aligning to TRBD2. V lost 10 bases and J lost 8; bases outside the gene matches: 11. From germline, CDR1 is ENHRY and CDR2 SYGVKD. The CDR3 spans 13 residues. Written as DNA, the CDR3 is TGTGCCACCGCCGGGACTAACAGTTATGAGCAGTTCTTC. This codes for CATAGTNSYEQFF.

The J gene is TRBJ2-5, the V gene TRBV5-4; a possible D gene is TRBD1 (5 bases). CDR3 length equals 13 residues. Per the germline V gene, CDR1 is SGHNT and CDR2 is YYREEE (reference sequence). With 4 bases removed from V and 2 bases from J, the gap between germline ends came to 9 bases. The CDR3 bases are TGTGCCAGCAGCGTTGACAGACAAGAGACCCAGTACTTC. Translating it yields CASSVDRQETQYF.

In its sample, this clone was seen a few times. The chain carries TRBV5-1 and TRBJ1-2, with D possibly matching TRBD1 (6 bases). The germline V gene has CDR1 SGHRS and CDR2 YFSETQ. The CDR3 has 14 amino acids. V was clipped by 4 bases and J by 2 bases, with 12 bases between them. The CDR3 coding sequence is TGCGCCAGCAGCCCAGGGGTCTTAAACTATGGCTACACCTTC. Amino acids: CASSPGVLNYGYTF.

V gene TRBV6-1 combines with J gene TRBJ2-7, with a tentative D call TRBD1 (6 bases). Germline CDR1 is MNHNS and CDR2 is SASEGT. The V end was cut by 2 bases, the J end by 3 bases, with 11 bases between. This CDR3 has 14 residues. CDR3 amino acids: CASSESQGYYEQYF. The CDR3 DNA reads TGTGCCAGCAGTGAATCACAGGGTTACTACGAGCAGTACTTC.

This chain uses TRBV7-9 with TRBJ2-5; D unresolved. Germline loops: CDR1 SEHNR, CDR2 FQNEAQ (reference sequence). Trimming pared 5 bases from V and 5 bases from J, leaving 6 bases between. The CDR3 sequence is 11 residues long. The CDR3 coding sequence is TGTGCCAGCAGCCGAACTGAGACCCAGTACTTC. This encodes CASSRTETQYF.

This clone was observed a handful of times. At the DNA level, this CDR3 is encoded by other sequences in the same sample as well. The J gene is TRBJ2-7, the V gene TRBV19; 9 positions agree with TRBD2. Germline loops: CDR1 LNHDA, CDR2 SQIVND (reference sequence). The CDR3 runs 15 residues. Trimming took 3 bases from V and 0 from J; bases not matched to a gene: 3. In DNA form, the CDR3 reads TGTGCCAGTAGTATCGTAGCGGGAGACTCCTACGAGCAGTACTTC. Its protein product is CASSIVAGDSYEQYF.

The chain employs TRBV28 and TRBJ2-7, with 12 bases lining up with TRBD1. The germline CDR1 and CDR2 sequences are MDHEN and SYDVKM. CDR3 length: 15 amino acids. The V segment lost 2 bases and the J segment 7 bases; nucleotides outside the gene matches: 6. CDR3 sequence: CASSLRDRGLGEQYF. In nucleotides, the CDR3 is TGTGCCAGCAGTTTAAGGGACAGGGGGCTAGGTGAGCAGTACTTC.

This clone was counted a few times. The chain couples TRBV3-1 (or the pseudogene TRBV3-2) to TRBJ1-4; 8 nucleotides match TRBD1. With 5 bases clipped from V and 4 bases from J, the junction kept 12 bases outside the gene matches. Germline values: CDR1 LGHDT, CDR2 YNNKEL (reference sequence). This CDR3 is 17 amino acids long. CDR3 amino acids: CASSYPTTGGLNEKLFF. In DNA, the CDR3 is TGTGCCAGCAGCTACCCGACCACAGGGGGACTTAATGAAAAACTGTTTTTT.

J is TRBJ1-6 and V is TRBV18; D is unclear. Trimming removed 1 base from V and 8 bases from J, with 9 bases in between. This CDR3 contains 14 residues. Germline CDR1 is KGHSH and CDR2 is LQKENI. For the CDR3, the DNA is TGTGCCAGCTCACCACTGGTCGGGGATTCACCCCTCCACTTT. Its translation: CASSPLVGDSPLHF. The variable domain in full, completed from reference TRBV18 and TRBJ1-6, reads NAGVMQNPRHLVRRRGQEARLRCSPMKGHSHVYWYRQLPEEGLKFMVYLQKENIIDESGMPKERFSAEFPKEGPSILRIQQVVRGDSAAYFCASSPLVGDSPLHFGNGTRLTVT.